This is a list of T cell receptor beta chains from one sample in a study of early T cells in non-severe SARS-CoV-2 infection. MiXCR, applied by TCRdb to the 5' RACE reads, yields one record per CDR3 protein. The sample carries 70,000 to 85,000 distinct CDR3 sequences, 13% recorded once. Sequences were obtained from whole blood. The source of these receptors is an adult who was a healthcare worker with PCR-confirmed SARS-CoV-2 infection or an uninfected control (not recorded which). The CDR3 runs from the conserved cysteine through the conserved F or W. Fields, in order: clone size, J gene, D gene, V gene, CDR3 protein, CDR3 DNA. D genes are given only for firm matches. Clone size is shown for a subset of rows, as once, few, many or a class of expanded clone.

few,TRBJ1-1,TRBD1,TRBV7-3,CASSPGQGEAFF,TGTGCCAGCAGTCCAGGACAGGGGGAAGCTTTCTTT
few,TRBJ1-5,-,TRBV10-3,CAISGGENQPQHF,TGTGCCATCAGCGGAGGGGAGAATCAGCCCCAGCATTTT
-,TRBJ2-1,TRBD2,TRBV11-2,CASSLTLAGGRNEQFF,TGTGCCAGCAGCTTAACCCTAGCGGGAGGTAGGAATGAGCAGTTCTTC
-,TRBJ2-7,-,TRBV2,CASSESIAASYEQYF,TGTGCCAGCAGTGAATCCATAGCGGCCTCCTACGAGCAGTACTTC
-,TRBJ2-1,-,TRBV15,CATKGPSPSYNEQFF,TGTGCCACCAAGGGGCCTTCACCCTCCTACAATGAGCAGTTCTTC
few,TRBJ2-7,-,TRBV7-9,CASSLSSGPGSEQYF,TGTGCCAGCAGCTTAAGTTCAGGTCCAGGGAGCGAGCAGTACTTC
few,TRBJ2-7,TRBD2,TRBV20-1,CSADDPGVAGGYEQYF,TGCAGTGCTGATGACCCGGGGGTAGCGGGAGGCTACGAGCAGTACTTC
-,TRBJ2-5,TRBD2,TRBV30,CAWSPLRTSGGQETQYF,TGTGCCTGGAGCCCCCTTAGGACTAGCGGGGGCCAAGAGACCCAGTACTTC
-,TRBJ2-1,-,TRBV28,CASSSYPGDNEQFF,TGTGCCAGCAGCTCCTATCCGGGAGACAATGAGCAGTTCTTC
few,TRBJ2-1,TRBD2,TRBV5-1,CASRNGLAHNEQFF,TGCGCCAGCAGGAACGGACTAGCCCACAATGAGCAGTTCTTC
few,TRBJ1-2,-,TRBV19,CASSPGPTYYGYTF,TGTGCCAGTAGCCCGGGACCCACGTACTATGGCTACACCTTC
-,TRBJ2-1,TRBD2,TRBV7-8,CASSPKLAGGLNEQFF,TGTGCCAGCAGCCCGAAACTAGCGGGAGGACTCAATGAGCAGTTCTTC
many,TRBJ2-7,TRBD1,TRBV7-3,CASSFRQTGEQYF,TGTGCCAGCAGCTTCCGACAGACAGGGGAGCAGTACTTC
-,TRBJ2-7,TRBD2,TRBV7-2,CASSLKNLAVAYEQYF,TGTGCCAGCAGCTTAAAAAACCTAGCGGTTGCCTACGAGCAGTACTTC
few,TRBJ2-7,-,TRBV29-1,CSVGYRDPYEQYF,TGCAGCGTTGGGTACAGGGACCCCTACGAGCAGTACTTC
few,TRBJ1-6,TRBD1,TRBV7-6,CASSKTGGYNSPLHF,TGTGCCAGCAGTAAGACAGGGGGATATAATTCACCCCTCCACTTT
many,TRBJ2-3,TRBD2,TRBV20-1,CSARTSGGADTQYF,TGCAGTGCTAGGACTAGCGGGGGGGCGGATACGCAGTATTTT
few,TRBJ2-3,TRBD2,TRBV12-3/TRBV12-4,CASSSPLGLAGGTDTQYF,TGTGCCAGCAGTTCCCCTCTGGGACTAGCGGGGGGCACAGATACGCAGTATTTT
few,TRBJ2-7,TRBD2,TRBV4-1,CASSQVQVQREGYEQYF,TGCGCCAGCAGCCAAGTGCAGGTTCAGCGGGAGGGCTACGAGCAGTACTTC
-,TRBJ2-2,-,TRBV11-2,CASSKSRLVWNGELFF,TGTGCCAGCAGCAAATCTAGACTAGTCTGGAACGGGGAGCTGTTTTTT
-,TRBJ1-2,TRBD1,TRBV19,CASSTDRGLAGYTF,TGTGCCAGTAGCACAGACAGGGGGCTGGCCGGCTACACCTTC
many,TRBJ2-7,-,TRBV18,CASSPPRGGEQYF,TGTGCCAGCTCACCACCGAGAGGAGGCGAGCAGTACTTC